These 2 T cell receptor beta chains came from one sample sequenced in a study of cytomegalovirus exposure and HLA in healthy donors. Measured with immunoSEQ multiplex PCR; TCRdb has only the in-frame clones, and not every one. The sample has 130,000 to 150,000 clones, 84% seen once. Sequencing was carried out using PBMCs. The receptors stem from a woman aged 25-40 years in good health and CMV-seronegative.

V usage is TRBV27 and J usage is TRBJ2-7, with a tentative D call TRBD2 (5 bases). This CDR3 is 13 amino acids long. CDR1 is MNHEY, CDR2 SMNVEV, per germline (reference sequence). The V end lost 2 bases, the J end lost 6 bases, and 11 bases lay between the germline ends. CDR3 sequence (DNA): TGTGCCAGCAGTTTAGGGTCGGGGATCGAGCAGTACTTC. Its protein product is CASSLGSGIEQYF.

The chain uses TRBV28 and TRBJ2-7; TRBD1 agrees at 7 bases. Germline lookup yields CDR1 MDHEN and CDR2 SYDVKM. V dropped 4 bases and J dropped 0; count of bases not matched to a gene: 3. The CDR3 has 14 amino acids. The DNA for the CDR3 is TGTGCCAGCAGTTCAGGGACAGACTCCTACGAGCAGTACTTC. It is translated as CASSSGTDSYEQYF.